This T cell receptor (beta chain) was retrieved from a study of beta chain features in type 1 diabetes. As for the study in general: The study examined about 100,000,000 sorted cells across all samples.

The CDR3 is 18 residues long. The germline V gene has CDR1 LGHNA and CDR2 YSLEER. V lost 4 bases to trimming and J lost 0 bases, with 20 bases between them. Overall study findings and caveats: Among patients with Type 1 diabetes, TCRB CDR3s were moderately but significantly shorter in every one of the four CD4+ subsets.

In regard to this clone: Its antigen is still unknown.

cDNA synthesis used the whole RNA isolate, giving expressed TCRB sequences. Some 3.6 million reads were obtained on average from naive, central memory and regulatory T cell samples. Only in-frame clones appear in the TCRdb table, and some are missing; sequencing was by immunoSEQ multiplex PCR. The sample lists more than 250,000 clones; 20% were seen once. What was sequenced was naive CD4+ T cells from blood. The rearrangement links TRBV4-3 to TRBJ2-3; D possibly corresponds to TRBD2 (6 bases). The TCR sequence derives from a woman aged 35 to 49 with type 1 diabetes. The CDR3 coding sequence is TGCGCCAGCAGCCCCTTACACCGGGCTAGCGCTAGCACAGATACGCAGTATTTT. This gives the protein CASSPLHRASASTDTQYF.